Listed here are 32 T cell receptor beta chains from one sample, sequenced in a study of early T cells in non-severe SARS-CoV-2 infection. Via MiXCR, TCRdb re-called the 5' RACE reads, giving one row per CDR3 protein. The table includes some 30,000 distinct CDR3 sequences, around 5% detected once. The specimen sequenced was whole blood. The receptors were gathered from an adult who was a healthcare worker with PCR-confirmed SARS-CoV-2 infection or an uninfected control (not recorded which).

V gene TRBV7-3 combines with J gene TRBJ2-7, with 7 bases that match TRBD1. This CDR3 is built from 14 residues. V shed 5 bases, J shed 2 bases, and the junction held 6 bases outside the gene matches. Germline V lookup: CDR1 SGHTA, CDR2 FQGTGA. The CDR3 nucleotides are TGTGCCAGCAGCCCACAGGGGAGCCCCTACGAGCAGTACTTC. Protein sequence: CASSPQGSPYEQYF.

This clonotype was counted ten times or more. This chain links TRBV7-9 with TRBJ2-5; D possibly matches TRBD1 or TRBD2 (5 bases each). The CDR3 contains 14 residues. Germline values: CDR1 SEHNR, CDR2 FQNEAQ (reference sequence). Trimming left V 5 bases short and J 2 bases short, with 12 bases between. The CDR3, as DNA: TGTGCCAGCAGCCACCGGGACGGACAAGAGACCCAGTACTTC. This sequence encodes CASSHRDGQETQYF.

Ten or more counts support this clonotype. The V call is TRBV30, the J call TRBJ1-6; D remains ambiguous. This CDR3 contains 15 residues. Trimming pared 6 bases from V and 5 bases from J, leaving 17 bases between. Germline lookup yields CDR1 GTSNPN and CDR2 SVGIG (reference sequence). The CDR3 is CACPPRAPDNSPLHF. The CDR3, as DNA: TGTGCCTGTCCCCCGCGGGCACCCGATAATTCACCCCTCCACTTT.

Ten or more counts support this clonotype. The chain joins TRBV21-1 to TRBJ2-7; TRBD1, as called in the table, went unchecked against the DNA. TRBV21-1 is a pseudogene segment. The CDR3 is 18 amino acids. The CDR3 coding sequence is TGTGCCAGCAACGACGCCTCCCTACCGGACAGGGGGCTGAGAGAGCAGTACTTC. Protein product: CASNDASLPDRGLREQYF.

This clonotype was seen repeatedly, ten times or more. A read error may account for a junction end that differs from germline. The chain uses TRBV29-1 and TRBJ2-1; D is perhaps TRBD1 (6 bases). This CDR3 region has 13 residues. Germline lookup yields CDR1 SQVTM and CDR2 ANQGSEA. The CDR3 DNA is TGCAGCGTCGAAGGGGGTGGCGCGAGTGAGCAGTTCTTC. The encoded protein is CSVEGGGASEQFF.

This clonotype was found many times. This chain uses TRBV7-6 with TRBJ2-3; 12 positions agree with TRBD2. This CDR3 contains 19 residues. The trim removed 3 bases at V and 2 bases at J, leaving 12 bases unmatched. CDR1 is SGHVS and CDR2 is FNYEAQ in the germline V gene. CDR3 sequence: CASSLLAGGSELLTDTQYF. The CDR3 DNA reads TGTGCCAGCAGCTTGCTAGCGGGGGGGTCGGAACTTCTCACAGATACGCAGTATTTT.

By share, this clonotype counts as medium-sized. The DNA of the CDR3 is TGTGCCAGCAGCTTAGGACTTCTAAGCACAGATACGCAGTATTTT. This sequence encodes CASSLGLLSTDTQYF. The chain combines TRBV14 with TRBJ2-3; a possible D gene is TRBD2 (5 bases). Germline V gene sequence: CDR1 SGHDN, CDR2 FVKESK. The CDR3 runs to 15 residues. V lost 5 bases and J lost 0, with 12 bases in between.

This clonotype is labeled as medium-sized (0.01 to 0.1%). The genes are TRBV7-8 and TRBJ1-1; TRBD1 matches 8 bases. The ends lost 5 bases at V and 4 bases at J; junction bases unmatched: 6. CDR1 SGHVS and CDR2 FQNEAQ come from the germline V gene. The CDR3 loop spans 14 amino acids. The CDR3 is CASSVDRVVTEAFF. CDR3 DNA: TGTGCCAGCAGCGTGGACAGGGTTGTCACTGAAGCTTTCTTT.

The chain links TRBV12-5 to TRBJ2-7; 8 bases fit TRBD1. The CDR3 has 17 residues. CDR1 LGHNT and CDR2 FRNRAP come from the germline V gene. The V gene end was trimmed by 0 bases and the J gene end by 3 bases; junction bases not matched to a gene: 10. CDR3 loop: CASGLVIGTGPVYEQYF. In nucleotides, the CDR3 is TGTGCTAGTGGTTTGGTTATCGGGACAGGCCCGGTCTACGAGCAGTACTTC.

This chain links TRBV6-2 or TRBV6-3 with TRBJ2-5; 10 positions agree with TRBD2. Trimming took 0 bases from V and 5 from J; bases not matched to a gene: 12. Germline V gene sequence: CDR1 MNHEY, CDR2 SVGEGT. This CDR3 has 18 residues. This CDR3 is CASSYSKFRLAGDETQYF. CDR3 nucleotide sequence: TGTGCCAGCAGTTACTCGAAGTTTCGGCTAGCGGGGGACGAGACCCAGTACTTC.

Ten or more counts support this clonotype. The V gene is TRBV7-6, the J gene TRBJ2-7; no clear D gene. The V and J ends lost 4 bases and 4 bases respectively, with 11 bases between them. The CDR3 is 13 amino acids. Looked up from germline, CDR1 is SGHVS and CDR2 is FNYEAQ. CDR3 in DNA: TGTGCCAGCAGCTCTCGGTCAACGTACGAGCAGTACTTC. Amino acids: CASSSRSTYEQYF.

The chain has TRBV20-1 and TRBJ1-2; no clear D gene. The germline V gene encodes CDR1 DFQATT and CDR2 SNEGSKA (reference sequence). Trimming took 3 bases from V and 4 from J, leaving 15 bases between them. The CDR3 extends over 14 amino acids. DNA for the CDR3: TGCAGTGCTAGGCCCTCCGGGTCTTTCTATGGCTACACCTTC. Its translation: CSARPSGSFYGYTF.

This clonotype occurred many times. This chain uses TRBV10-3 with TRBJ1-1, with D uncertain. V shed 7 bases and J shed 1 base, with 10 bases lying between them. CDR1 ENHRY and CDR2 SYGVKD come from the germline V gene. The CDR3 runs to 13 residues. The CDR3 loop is CAIKSAPNTEAFF. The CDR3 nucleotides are TGTGCCATCAAGTCAGCTCCGAACACTGAAGCTTTCTTT.

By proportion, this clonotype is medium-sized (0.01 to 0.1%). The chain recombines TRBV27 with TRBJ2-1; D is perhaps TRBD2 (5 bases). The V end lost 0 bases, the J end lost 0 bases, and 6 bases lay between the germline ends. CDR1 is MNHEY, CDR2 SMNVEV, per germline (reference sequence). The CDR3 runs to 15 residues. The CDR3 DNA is TGTGCCAGCAGTTTATCAGCGGACTCCTACAATGAGCAGTTCTTC. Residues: CASSLSADSYNEQFF.

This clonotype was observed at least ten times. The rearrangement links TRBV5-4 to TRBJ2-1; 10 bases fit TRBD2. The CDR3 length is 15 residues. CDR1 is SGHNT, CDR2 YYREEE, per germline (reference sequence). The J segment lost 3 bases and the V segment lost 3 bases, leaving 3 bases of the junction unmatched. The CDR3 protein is CASSSASGSYNEQFF. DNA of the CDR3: TGTGCCAGCAGCTCGGCTAGCGGGAGCTACAATGAGCAGTTCTTC.

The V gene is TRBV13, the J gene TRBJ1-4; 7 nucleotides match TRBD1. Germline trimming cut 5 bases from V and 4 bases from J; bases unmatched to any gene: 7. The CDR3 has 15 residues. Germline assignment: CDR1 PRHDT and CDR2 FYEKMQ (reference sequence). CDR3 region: CASSHRTGDNEKLFF. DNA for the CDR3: TGTGCCAGCAGCCACCGGACAGGAGATAATGAAAAACTGTTTTTT.

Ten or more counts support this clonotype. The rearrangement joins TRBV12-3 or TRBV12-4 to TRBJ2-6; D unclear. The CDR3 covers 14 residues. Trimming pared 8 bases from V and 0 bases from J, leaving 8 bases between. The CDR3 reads CASRHISGANVLTF. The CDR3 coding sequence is TGTGCCAGCCGGCATATCTCTGGGGCCAACGTCCTGACTTTC.

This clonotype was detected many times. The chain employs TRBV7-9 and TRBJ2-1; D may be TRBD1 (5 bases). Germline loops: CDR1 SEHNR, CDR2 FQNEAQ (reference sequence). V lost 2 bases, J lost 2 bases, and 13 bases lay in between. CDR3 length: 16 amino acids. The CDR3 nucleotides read TGTGCCAGCAGCTTATGGGGAAGGGGAACCTACAATGAGCAGTTCTTC. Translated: CASSLWGRGTYNEQFF. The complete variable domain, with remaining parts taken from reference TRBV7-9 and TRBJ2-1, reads DTGVSQNPRHKITKRGQNVTFRCDPISEHNRLYWYRQTLGQGPEFLTYFQNEAQLEKSRLLSDRFSAERPKGSFSTLEIQRTEQGDSAMYLCASSLWGRGTYNEQFFGPGTRLTVL.

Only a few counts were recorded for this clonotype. The CDR3 nucleotides are TGTGCCAGCAGTTTGGGGGATGGCTACACCTTC. Protein sequence: CASSLGDGYTF. The chain combines TRBV6-6 with TRBJ1-2; D is perhaps TRBD1 (5 bases). The CDR3 extends over 11 amino acids. CDR1 MNHNY and CDR2 SVGAGI come from the germline V gene (reference sequence). V was trimmed by 4 bases and J by 6 bases, leaving 6 bases between them.

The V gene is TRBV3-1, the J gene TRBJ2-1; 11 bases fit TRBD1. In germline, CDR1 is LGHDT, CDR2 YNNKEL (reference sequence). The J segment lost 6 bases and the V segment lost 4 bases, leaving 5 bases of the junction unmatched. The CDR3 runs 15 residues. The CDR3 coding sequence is TGTGCCAGCAGCCCTTGGACAGGGGGCTTCAATGAGCAGTTCTTC. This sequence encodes CASSPWTGGFNEQFF.

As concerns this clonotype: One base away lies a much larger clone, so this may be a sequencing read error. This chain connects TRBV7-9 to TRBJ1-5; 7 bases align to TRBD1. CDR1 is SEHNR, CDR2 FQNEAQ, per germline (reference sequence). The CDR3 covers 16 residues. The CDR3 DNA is TGTGCCAGCAGCCGTACAGGGGAAGGTGGCAATCAGCACCAGCATTTT. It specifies CASSRTGEGGNQHQHF.

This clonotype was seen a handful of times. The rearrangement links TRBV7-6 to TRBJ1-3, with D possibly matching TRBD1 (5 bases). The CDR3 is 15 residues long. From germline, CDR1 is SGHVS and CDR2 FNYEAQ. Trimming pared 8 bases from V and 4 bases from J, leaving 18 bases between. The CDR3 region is CASSTPGAQGNTIYF. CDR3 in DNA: TGTGCCAGCTCCACCCCCGGGGCTCAGGGAAACACCATATATTTT.

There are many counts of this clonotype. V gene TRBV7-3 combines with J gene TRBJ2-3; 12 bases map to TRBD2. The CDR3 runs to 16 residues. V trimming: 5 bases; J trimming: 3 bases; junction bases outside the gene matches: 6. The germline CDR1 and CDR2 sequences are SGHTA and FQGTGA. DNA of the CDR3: TGTGCCAGCAGCGTATCTAGCGGGGGGGCAACAGATACGCAGTATTTT. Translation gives CASSVSSGGATDTQYF.

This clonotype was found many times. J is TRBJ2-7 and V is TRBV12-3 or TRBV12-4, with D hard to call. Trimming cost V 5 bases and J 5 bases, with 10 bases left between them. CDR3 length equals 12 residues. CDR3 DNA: TGTGCCAGCAGTCCTCTGAGACACGAGCAGTACTTC. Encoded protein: CASSPLRHEQYF.

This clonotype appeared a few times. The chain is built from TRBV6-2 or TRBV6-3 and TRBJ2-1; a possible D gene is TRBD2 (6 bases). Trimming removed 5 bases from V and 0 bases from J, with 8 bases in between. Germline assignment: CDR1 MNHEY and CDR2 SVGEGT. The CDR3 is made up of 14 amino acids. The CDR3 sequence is CASSSGPSYNEQFF. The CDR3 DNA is TGTGCCAGCAGTAGCGGGCCCTCCTACAATGAGCAGTTCTTC.

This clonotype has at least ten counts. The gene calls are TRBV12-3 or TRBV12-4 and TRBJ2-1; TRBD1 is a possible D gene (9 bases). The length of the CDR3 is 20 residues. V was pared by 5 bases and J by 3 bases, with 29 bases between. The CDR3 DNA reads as TGTGCCAGCAGTCCGCCCCCTGGGACAGGGCCGGGACTAGTCTACAATGAGCAGTTCTTC. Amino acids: CASSPPPGTGPGLVYNEQFF.

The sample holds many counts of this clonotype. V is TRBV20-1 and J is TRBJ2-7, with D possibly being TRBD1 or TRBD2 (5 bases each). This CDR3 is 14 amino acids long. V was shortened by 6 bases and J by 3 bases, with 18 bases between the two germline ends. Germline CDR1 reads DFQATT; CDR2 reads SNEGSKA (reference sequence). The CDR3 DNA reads TGCAGTGCCAGAACCGGGACGATCCACTACGAGCAGTACTTC. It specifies CSARTGTIHYEQYF.

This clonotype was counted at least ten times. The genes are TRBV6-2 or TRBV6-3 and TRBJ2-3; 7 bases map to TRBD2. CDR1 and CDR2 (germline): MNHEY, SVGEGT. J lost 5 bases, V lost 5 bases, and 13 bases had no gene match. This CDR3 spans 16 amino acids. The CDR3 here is CASSAGAGLGEDTQYF. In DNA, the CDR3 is TGTGCCAGCAGTGCTGGAGCGGGGCTGGGGGAAGATACGCAGTATTTT.

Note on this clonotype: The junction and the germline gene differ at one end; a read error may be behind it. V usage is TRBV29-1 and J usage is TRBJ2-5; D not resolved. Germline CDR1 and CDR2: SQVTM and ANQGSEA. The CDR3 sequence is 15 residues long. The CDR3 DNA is TGCAGCGTTGAACCTTTGTCAGGTTCGCGAGAGACCCAGTATTTC. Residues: CSVEPLSGSRETQYF.

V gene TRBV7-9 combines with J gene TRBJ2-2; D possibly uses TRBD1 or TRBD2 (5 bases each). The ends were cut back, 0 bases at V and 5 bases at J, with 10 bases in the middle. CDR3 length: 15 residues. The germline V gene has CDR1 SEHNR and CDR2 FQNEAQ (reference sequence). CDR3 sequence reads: CASSLAGERTGELFF. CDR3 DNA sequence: TGTGCCAGCAGCTTAGCGGGGGAAAGAACCGGGGAGCTGTTTTTT.

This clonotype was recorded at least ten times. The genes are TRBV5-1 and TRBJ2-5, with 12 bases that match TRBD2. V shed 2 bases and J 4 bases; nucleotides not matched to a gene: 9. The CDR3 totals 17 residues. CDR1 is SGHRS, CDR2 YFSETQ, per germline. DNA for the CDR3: TGCGCCAGCAGCTTCTTGCTAGCGGGGGGGCCGAGAGAGACCCAGTACTTC. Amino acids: CASSFLLAGGPRETQYF.

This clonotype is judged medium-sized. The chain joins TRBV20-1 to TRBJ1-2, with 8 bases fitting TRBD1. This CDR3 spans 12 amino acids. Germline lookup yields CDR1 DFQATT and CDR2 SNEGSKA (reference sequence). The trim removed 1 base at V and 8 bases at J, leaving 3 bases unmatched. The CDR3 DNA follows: TGCAGTGCTAGAGCAGGGGGCGAGGGCTACACCTTC. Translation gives CSARAGGEGYTF.